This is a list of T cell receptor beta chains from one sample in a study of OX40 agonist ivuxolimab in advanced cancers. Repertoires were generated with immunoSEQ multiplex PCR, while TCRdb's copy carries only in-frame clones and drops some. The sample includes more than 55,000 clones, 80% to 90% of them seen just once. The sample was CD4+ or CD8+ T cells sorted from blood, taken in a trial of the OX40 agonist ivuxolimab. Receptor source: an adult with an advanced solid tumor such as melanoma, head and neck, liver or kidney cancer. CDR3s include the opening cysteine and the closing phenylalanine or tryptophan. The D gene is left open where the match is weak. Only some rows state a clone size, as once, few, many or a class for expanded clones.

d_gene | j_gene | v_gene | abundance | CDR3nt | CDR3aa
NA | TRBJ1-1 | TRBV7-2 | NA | TGTGCCAGCAGCTTATACGCAGGGTTTTCTGAAGCTTTCTTT | CASSLYAGFSEAFF
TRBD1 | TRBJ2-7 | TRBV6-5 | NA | TGTGCCAGCAGTTACGGGACAGGGGTCCACGAGCAGTACTTC | CASSYGTGVHEQYF
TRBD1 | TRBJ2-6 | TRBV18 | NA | TGTGCCAGCTCAGACAGGGGCTCTGGGGCCAACGTCCTGACTTTC | CASSDRGSGANVLTF
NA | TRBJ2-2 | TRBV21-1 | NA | TGTGCCAGCAGCAAAGTCGGAGGGACGCCCCTGAGAGTTCGAGGGGAGCTGTTTTTT | CASSKVGGTPLRVRGELFF
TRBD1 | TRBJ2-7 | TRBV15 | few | TGTGCCACCAGCCGGGACAGGGATGCCTACGAGCAGTACTTC | CATSRDRDAYEQYF
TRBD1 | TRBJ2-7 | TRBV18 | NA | TGTGCCAGCTCACCAGGGCAGGGGGCCACCTACGAGCAGTACTTC | CASSPGQGATYEQYF
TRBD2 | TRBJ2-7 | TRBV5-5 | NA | TGTGCCAGCAGCGCGGGACTAGCGAACTCCTACGAGCAGTACTTC | CASSAGLANSYEQYF
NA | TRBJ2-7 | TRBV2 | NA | TGTGCCATAGATGCAGGGGTCGGCGAGCAGTACTTC | CAIDAGVGEQYF
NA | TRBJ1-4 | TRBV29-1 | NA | TGCAGCGTGAGGATTCAGTATGTACCCGATGAAAAACTGTTTTTT | CSVRIQYVPDEKLFF
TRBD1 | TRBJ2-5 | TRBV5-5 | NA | TGTGCCAGCAGTTGGGACAGGGGTGAGACCCAGTACTTC | CASSWDRGETQYF
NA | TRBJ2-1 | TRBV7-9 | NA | TGTGCCAGCAGCTCACACCTAGCGACCTCCTACAATGAGCAGTTCTTC | CASSSHLATSYNEQFF
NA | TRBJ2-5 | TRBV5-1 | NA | TGCGCCAGCAGCTTGGGATCGGGGACGGTCGAGACCCAGTACTTC | CASSLGSGTVETQYF
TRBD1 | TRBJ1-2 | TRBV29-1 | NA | TGCAGCGTTGACCTACAGGGGTTCGGCTACACCTTC | CSVDLQGFGYTF
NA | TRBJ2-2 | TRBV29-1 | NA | TGCAGCGTCACCGAGCTCGGGGAGCTGTTTTTT | CSVTELGELFF
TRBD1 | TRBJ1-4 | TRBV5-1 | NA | TGCGCCAGCAGCTTCGGGACAGACTTGAGGGGTGAAAAACTGTTTTTT | CASSFGTDLRGEKLFF
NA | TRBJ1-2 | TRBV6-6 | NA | TGTGCCAGCAGGGTTTACTATGGCTACACCTTC | CASRVYYGYTF
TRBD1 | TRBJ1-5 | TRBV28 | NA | TGTGCCAGCAGGAGGGGACAGGGGTCCCTTAGCAATCAGCCCCAGCATTTT | CASRRGQGSLSNQPQHF
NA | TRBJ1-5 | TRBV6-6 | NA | TGTGCCAGCAGTTACGGGCAGGGCAATCAGCCCCAGCATTTT | CASSYGQGNQPQHF
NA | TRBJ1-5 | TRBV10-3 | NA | TGTGCCATCAGAGACAGGCAAGGTCAGCCCCAGCATTTT | CAIRDRQGQPQHF
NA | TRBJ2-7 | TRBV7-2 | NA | TGTGCCAGCAGCCCTCACGGGGCCCCGGGGGAGCAGTACTTC | CASSPHGAPGEQYF
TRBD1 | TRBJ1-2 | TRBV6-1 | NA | TGTGCCAGCAGCCCTCAGGGGGGGGGCTACACCTTC | CASSPQGGGYTF
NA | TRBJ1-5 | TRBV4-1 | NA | TGCGCCAGCAGCCCACGTCAGACCGATAGCAATCAGCCCCAGCATTTT | CASSPRQTDSNQPQHF
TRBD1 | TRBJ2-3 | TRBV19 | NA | TGTGCCAGTAGTCGGGACAGAATTTTCACAGATACGCAGTATTTT | CASSRDRIFTDTQYF
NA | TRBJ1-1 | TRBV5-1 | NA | TGCGCCAGCAGCCCTCAGGAGGGGAGGGAACGCTTCTTT | CASSPQEGRERFF
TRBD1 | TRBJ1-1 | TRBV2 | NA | TGTGCCAGCAGTATCGCCTCAGGGGGCGAAGCTTTCTTT | CASSIASGGEAFF
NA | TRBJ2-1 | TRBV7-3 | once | TGTGCCAGCAGCCAAGGAAACAACAATGAGCAGTTCTTC | CASSQGNNNEQFF
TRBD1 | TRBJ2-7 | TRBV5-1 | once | TGCGCCAGCAGCCCAGGAGGGGGACAGGAGTACTTC | CASSPGGGQEYF
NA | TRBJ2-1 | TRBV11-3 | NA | TGTGCCAGCAGCCACCGGGACACTGGATACAATGAGCAGTTCTTC | CASSHRDTGYNEQFF
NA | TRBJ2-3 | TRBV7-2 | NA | TGTGCCAGCAGCCCCTTCCAGCTGGCAGATACGCAGTATTTT | CASSPFQLADTQYF
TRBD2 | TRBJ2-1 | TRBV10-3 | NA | TGTGCCATCCGGGCTAGCGGGAGGGATGAGCAGTTCTTC | CAIRASGRDEQFF
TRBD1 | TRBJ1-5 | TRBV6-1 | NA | TGTGCCAGCACCCGGGACAGCGCATGGCATTTT | CASTRDSAWHF
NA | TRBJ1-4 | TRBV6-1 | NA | TGTGCCAGCAGTGGGGGCAGGGGAGGTGCAACTAATGAAAAACTGTTTTTT | CASSGGRGGATNEKLFF
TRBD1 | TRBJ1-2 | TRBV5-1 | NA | TGCGCCAGCAGCATTGGGACAGGGGTAGACTATGGCTACACCTTC | CASSIGTGVDYGYTF
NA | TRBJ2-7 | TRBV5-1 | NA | TGCGCCAGCAGGGGTAGCGCTAGCTCCTACGAGCAGTACTTC | CASRGSASSYEQYF
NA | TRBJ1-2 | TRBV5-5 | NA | TGTGCCAGCAGCCAAGGACGCACGAACTATGGCTACACCTTC | CASSQGRTNYGYTF
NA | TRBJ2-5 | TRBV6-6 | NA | TGTGCCAGCACCCCTGGGGGGCTGTGGGAGACCCAGTACTTC | CASTPGGLWETQYF
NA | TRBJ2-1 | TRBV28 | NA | TGTGCCAGCAGTGAACCCTTCTTCGCGGGAAACAATGAGCAGTTCTTC | CASSEPFFAGNNEQFF
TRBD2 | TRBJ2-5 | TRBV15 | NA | TGTGCCACCAGCAGCCGGAGCGGGAGGTCCCAAGAGACCCAGTACTTC | CATSSRSGRSQETQYF
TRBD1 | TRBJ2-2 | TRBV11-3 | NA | TGTGCCAGCAGCCCCGGACAGGGGGCGGGAATGGAGCTGTTTTTT | CASSPGQGAGMELFF
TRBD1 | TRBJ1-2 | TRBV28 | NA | TGTGCCAGCAGCTACCGGGACAGGGAGGATGGCTACACCTTC | CASSYRDREDGYTF
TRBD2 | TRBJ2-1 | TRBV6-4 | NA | TGTGCCAGCACCCGGACTAGCGGGAGTAATGAGCAGTTCTTC | CASTRTSGSNEQFF
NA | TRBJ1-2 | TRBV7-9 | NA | TGTGCCAGCAGCTTAGCAGGGATAGGCTACACCTTC | CASSLAGIGYTF
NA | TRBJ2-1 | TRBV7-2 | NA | TGTGCCAGCAGCTTCCAGACTGGTTACAATGAGCAGTTCTTC | CASSFQTGYNEQFF
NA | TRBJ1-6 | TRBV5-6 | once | TGTGCCAGCAGCCCCCGACAGAGCCTTGATAATTCACCCCTCCACTTT | CASSPRQSLDNSPLHF
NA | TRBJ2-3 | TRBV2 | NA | TGTGCCAGCAGGGGACGTCGCGTGGGTGCCGCAGATACGCAGTATTTT | CASRGRRVGAADTQYF
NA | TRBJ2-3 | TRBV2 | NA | TGTGCCAGCATTGAACAGGGTCAAGATACGCAGTATTTT | CASIEQGQDTQYF
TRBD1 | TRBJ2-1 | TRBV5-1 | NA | TGCGCCAGCAGCTCGGGACAGGGGACATACAATGAGCAGTTCTTC | CASSSGQGTYNEQFF
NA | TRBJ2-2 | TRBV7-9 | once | TGTGCCGGATCCCGGGACGTGGGCGTCCCCGGGGAGCTGTTTTTT | CAGSRDVGVPGELFF
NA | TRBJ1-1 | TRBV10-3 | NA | TGTGCCATCAGTGAAGGGGGTCGGGGAACTGAAGCTTTCTTT | CAISEGGRGTEAFF
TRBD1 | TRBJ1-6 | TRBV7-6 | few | TGTGCCAGCAGGAAGACAGGGGGTAATTCACCCCTCCACTTT | CASRKTGGNSPLHF
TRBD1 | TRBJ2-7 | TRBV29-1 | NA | TGCAGCGTTGAAGAGTGGACAGGGGGCATACCTAAGCAGTACTTC | CSVEEWTGGIPKQYF
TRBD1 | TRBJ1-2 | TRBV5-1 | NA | TGCGCCAGCAGCTCGGGGACAGGCAGGTATGGCTACACCTTC | CASSSGTGRYGYTF
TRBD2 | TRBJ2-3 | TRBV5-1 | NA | TGCGCCAGCAAGTCTAGCGGCAGCACAGATACGCAGTATTTT | CASKSSGSTDTQYF
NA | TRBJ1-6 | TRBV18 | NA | TGTGCCAGCTCACCAGGGCGGCCTCTGAATTCACCCCTCCACTTT | CASSPGRPLNSPLHF
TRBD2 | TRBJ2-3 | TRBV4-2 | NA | TGTGCCAGCAGCCAAGATCGCGGGAGTGCAGATACGCAGTATTTT | CASSQDRGSADTQYF
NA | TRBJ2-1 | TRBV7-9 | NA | TGTGCCAGCACCTACGGACCGCGACCTTACAATGAGCAGTTCTTC | CASTYGPRPYNEQFF
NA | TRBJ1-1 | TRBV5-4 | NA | TGTGCCAGCAGCTACGTGGGGGCGTCGAACACTGAAGCTTTCTTT | CASSYVGASNTEAFF